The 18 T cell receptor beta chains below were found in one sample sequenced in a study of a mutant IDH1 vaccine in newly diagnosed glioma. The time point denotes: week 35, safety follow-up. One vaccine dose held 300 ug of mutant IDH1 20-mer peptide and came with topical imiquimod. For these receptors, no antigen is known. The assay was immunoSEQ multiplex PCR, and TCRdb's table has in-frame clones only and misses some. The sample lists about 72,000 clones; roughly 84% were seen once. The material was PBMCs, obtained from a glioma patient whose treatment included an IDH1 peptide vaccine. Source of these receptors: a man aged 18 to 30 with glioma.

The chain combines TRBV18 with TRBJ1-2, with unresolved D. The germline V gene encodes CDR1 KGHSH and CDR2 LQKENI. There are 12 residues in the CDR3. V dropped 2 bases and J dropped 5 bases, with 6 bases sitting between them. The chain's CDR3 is CASSPAGYGYTF. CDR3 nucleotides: TGTGCCAGCTCACCAGCAGGATATGGCTACACCTTC. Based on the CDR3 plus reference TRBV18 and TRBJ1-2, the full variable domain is NAGVMQNPRHLVRRRGQEARLRCSPMKGHSHVYWYRQLPEEGLKFMVYLQKENIIDESGMPKERFSAEFPKEGPSILRIQQVVRGDSAAYFCASSPAGYGYTFGSGTRLTVV.

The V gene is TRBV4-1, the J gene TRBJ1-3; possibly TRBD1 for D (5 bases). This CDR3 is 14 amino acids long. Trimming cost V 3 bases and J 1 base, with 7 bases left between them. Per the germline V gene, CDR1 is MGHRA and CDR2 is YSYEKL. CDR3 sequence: CASSHTGSGNTIYF. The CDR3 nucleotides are TGCGCCAGCAGCCATACAGGATCTGGAAACACCATATATTTT.

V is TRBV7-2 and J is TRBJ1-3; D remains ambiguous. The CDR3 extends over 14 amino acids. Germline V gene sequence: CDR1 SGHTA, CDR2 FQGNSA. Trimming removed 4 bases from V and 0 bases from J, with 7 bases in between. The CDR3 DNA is TGTGCCAGCAGCTCGCAGCTCTCTGGAAACACCATATATTTT. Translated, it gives CASSSQLSGNTIYF.

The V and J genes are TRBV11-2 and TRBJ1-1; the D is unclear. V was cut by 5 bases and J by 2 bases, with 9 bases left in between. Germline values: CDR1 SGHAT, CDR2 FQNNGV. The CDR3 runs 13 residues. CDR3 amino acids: CASSVQSNTEAFF. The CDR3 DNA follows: TGTGCCAGCAGCGTACAGAGTAACACTGAAGCTTTCTTT.

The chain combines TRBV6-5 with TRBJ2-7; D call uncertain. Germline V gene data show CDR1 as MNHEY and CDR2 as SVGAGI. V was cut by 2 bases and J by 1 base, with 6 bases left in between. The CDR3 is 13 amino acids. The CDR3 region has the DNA TGTGCCAGCAGTTACAGGATTTCCTACGAGCAGTACTTC. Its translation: CASSYRISYEQYF.

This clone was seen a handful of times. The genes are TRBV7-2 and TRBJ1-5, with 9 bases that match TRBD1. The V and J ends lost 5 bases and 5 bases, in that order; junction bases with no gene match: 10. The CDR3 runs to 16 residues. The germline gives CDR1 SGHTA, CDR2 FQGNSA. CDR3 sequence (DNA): TGTGCCAGCAGCACGTCACAGGGGGCCCCCTATCAGCCCCAGCATTTT. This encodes CASSTSQGAPYQPQHF.

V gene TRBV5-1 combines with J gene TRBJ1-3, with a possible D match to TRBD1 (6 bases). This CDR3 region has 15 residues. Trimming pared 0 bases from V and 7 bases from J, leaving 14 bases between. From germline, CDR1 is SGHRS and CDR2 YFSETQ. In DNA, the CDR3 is TGCGCCAGCAGCTTGGATTATGGGGGCCCGAACACCATATATTTT. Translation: CASSLDYGGPNTIYF.

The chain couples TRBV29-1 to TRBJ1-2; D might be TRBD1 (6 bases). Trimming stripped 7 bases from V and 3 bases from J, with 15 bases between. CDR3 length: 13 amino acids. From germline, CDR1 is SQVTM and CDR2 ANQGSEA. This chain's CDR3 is CSGGRSRDYGYTF. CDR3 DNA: TGCAGCGGGGGGCGTAGTAGGGACTATGGCTACACCTTC. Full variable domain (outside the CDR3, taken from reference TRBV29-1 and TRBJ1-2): SAVISQKPSRDICQRGTSLTIQCQVDSQVTMMFWYRQQPGQSLTLIATANQGSEATYESGFVIDKFPISRPNLTFSTLTVSNMSPEDSSIYLCSGGRSRDYGYTFGSGTRLTVV.

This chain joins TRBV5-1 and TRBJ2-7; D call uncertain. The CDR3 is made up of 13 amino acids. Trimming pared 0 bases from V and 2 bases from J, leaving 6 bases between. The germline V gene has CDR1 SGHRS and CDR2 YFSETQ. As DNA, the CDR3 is TGCGCCAGCAGCTTGGGGCCTACCTACGAGCAGTACTTC. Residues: CASSLGPTYEQYF.

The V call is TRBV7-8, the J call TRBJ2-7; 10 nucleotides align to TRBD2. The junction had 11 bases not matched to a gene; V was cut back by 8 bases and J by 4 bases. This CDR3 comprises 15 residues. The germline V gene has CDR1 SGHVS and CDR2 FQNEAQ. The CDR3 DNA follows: TGTGCCAGCCGCTACTCGGCTAGCGGGAGTTACGAGCAGTACTTC. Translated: CASRYSASGSYEQYF.

The CDR3 coding sequence is TGTGCCAGCAGCTTCTCGGGAGTTCGTTACGAGCAGTACTTC. Translated: CASSFSGVRYEQYF. The rearrangement links TRBV5-4 to TRBJ2-7; possibly TRBD2 for D (6 bases). Germline assignment: CDR1 SGHNT and CDR2 YYREEE (reference sequence). The length of the CDR3 is 14 residues. Deletions cut 2 bases from V and 4 bases from J, with 13 bases between.

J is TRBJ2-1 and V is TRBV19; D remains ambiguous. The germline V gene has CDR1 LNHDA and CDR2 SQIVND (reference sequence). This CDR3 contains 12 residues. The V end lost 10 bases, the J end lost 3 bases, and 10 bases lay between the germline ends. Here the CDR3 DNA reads TGTGCCACCTTCGACCGCTACAATGAGCAGTTCTTC. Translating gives CATFDRYNEQFF.

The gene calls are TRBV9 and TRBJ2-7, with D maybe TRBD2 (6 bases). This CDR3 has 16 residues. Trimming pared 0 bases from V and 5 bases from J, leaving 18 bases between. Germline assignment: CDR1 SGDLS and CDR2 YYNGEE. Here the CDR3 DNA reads TGTGCCAGCAGCGTAGGTTTAGCGGAGAGCGGCCACGAGCAGTACTTC. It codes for CASSVGLAESGHEQYF.

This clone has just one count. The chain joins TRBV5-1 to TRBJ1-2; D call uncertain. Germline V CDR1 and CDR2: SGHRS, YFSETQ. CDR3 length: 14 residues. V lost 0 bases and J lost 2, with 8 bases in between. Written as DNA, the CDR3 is TGCGCCAGCAGCTTGGCAACCGTAAACTATGGCTACACCTTC. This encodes CASSLATVNYGYTF. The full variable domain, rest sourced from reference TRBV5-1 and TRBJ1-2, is KAGVTQTPRYLIKTRGQQVTLSCSPISGHRSVSWYQQTPGQGLQFLFEYFSETQRNKGNFPGRFSGRQFSNSRSEMNVSTLELGDSALYLCASSLATVNYGYTFGSGTRLTVV.

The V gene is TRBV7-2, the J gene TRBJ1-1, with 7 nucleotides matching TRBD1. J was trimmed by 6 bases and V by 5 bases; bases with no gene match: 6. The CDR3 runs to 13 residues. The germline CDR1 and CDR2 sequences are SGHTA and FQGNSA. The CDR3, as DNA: TGTGCCAGCAGCCCCCGCGACAGGGCTGAAGCTTTCTTT. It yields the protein CASSPRDRAEAFF. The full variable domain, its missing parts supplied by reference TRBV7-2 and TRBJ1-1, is GAGVSQSPSNKVTEKGKDVELRCDPISGHTALYWYRQSLGQGLEFLIYFQGNSAPDKSGLPSDRFSAERTGGSVSTLTIQRTQQEDSAVYLCASSPRDRAEAFFGQGTRLTVV.

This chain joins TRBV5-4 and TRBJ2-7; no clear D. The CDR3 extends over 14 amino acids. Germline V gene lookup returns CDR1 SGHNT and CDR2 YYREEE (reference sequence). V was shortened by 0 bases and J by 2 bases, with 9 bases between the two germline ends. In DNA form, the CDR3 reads TGTGCCAGCAGCTTGGCCACGCGCGCCTACGAGCAGTACTTC. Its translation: CASSLATRAYEQYF.

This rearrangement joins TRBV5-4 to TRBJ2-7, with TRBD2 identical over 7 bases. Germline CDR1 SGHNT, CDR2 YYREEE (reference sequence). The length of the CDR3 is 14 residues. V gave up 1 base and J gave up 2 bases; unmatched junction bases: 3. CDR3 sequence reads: CASSLRLAPYEQYF. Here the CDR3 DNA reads TGTGCCAGCAGCTTGCGACTAGCTCCCTACGAGCAGTACTTC.

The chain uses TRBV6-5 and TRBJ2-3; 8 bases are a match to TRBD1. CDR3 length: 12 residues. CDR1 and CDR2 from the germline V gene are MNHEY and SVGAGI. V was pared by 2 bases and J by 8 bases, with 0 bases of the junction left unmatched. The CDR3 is CASSYQGATQYF. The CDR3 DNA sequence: TGTGCCAGCAGTTACCAGGGGGCTACGCAGTATTTT.